Listed below are T cell receptor beta chains from one sample, sequenced in a study of cytomegalovirus exposure and HLA in healthy donors. The repertoire was sequenced with immunoSEQ multiplex PCR; TCRdb's copy has only in-frame clones and lacks some. Among fewer than 130,000 clones, around 83% were seen once, and the ten largest hold 2.5% to 3%. Sequenced material: PBMCs. Receptors originate from a woman aged 55-69 years in good health and CMV-seropositive. The CDR3 runs from the conserved cysteine through the conserved F or W. A D gene is named only where the DNA matches it firmly. Clone size is stated in some rows and not others, as once, few, many or a class when expanded.

clone_size j_call d_call v_call cdr3_aa cdr3_nt
NA TRBJ2-1 TRBD2 TRBV28 CASSSPAGEVNEQFF TGTGCCAGCAGTTCGCCAGCGGGAGAGGTCAATGAGCAGTTCTTC
NA TRBJ2-7 TRBD2 TRBV28 CASTGDYSYEQYF TGTGCCAGCACCGGGGACTACTCCTACGAGCAGTACTTC
NA TRBJ2-6 TRBD1 TRBV27 CASSPRQGPLSGANVLTF TGTGCCAGCAGTCCACGACAGGGTCCCCTCTCTGGGGCCAACGTCCTGACTTTC
NA TRBJ2-1 NA TRBV25-1 CASSVGDIYNEQFF TGTGCCAGCAGTGTTGGGGACATATACAATGAGCAGTTCTTC
NA TRBJ2-7 NA TRBV4-2 CASSPRASSYEQYF TGTGCCAGCAGCCCGAGGGCCTCCTCCTACGAGCAGTACTTC
once TRBJ2-7 TRBD1 TRBV6-1 CASSRFTGAYEQYF TGTGCCAGCAGTCGATTTACAGGGGCCTACGAGCAGTACTTC
NA TRBJ2-7 TRBD2 TRBV4-2 CASSQVGGSYEQYF TGTGCCAGCAGCCAAGTAGGCGGGAGCTACGAGCAGTACTTC
NA TRBJ1-1 TRBD1 TRBV7-9 CASSRTTGAEAFF TGTGCCAGCAGCCGAACGACAGGGGCTGAAGCTTTCTTT
NA TRBJ2-7 NA TRBV6-1 CASSPRGSGDYEQYF TGTGCCAGCAGTCCCCGGGGGAGTGGGGACTACGAGCAGTACTTC
NA TRBJ1-5 TRBD1 TRBV2 CASSESNRGQPQHF TGTGCCAGCAGTGAGTCAAACAGGGGTCAGCCCCAGCATTTT
NA TRBJ1-2 NA TRBV6-1 CASSHRGKGDYGYTF TGTGCCAGCAGTCACCGGGGGAAAGGGGACTATGGCTACACCTTC
NA TRBJ2-5 TRBD1 TRBV7-7 CASSRDRSETQYF TGTGCCAGCAGCCGGGACAGGTCAGAGACCCAGTACTTC
NA TRBJ2-1 TRBD2 TRBV9 CASSVEASGRGNEQFF TGTGCCAGCAGCGTAGAGGCTAGCGGGAGAGGAAATGAGCAGTTCTTC
NA TRBJ1-2 NA TRBV6-5 CASSKRTANYGYTF TGTGCCAGCAGTAAACGGACAGCTAACTATGGCTACACCTTC
NA TRBJ2-3 NA TRBV11-2 CASSRGGGDTQYF TGTGCCAGCAGTCGGGGAGGGGGAGATACGCAGTATTTT
NA TRBJ2-1 TRBD1 TRBV27 CASSFPGQLNNEQFF TGTGCCAGCAGTTTCCCGGGACAGTTGAACAATGAGCAGTTCTTC
NA TRBJ2-7 NA TRBV7-8 CASSLVRDNYEQYF TGTGCCAGCAGCTTAGTACGGGACAATTACGAGCAGTACTTC
NA TRBJ1-1 NA TRBV5-1 CASFLEGNTEAFF TGCGCCAGCTTCTTAGAGGGGAACACTGAAGCTTTCTTT
NA TRBJ1-2 NA TRBV2 CASSPTDYGYTF TGTGCCAGCAGCCCGACAGACTATGGCTACACCTTC
few TRBJ2-3 TRBD2 TRBV2 CASSEASGGSTDTQYF TGTGCCAGCAGTGAAGCTAGCGGGGGTAGCACAGATACGCAGTATTTT
few TRBJ2-5 NA TRBV7-6 CASSLLGLQETQYF TGTGCCAGCAGCTTACTCGGACTCCAAGAGACCCAGTACTTC
NA TRBJ2-7 TRBD2 TRBV11-2 CASSLGGTIYEQYF TGTGCCAGCAGCTTAGGCGGGACTATTTACGAGCAGTACTTC
NA TRBJ2-7 NA TRBV6-1 CASSEALWQVRIYEQYF TGTGCCAGCAGTGAAGCGCTTTGGCAGGTTCGGATCTACGAGCAGTACTTC
once TRBJ1-2 TRBD1 TRBV4-1 CASSLRTGEGYGYTF TGCGCCAGCAGCTTACGGACAGGGGAGGGGTATGGCTACACCTTC
NA TRBJ2-1 TRBD2 TRBV7-6 CASSFSLAGVGEQFF TGTGCCAGCAGCTTCTCTTTAGCGGGAGTAGGTGAGCAGTTCTTC
once TRBJ2-5 TRBD2 TRBV6-1 CASSESNSGRRETQYF TGTGCCAGCAGTGAAAGTAATAGCGGGAGAAGAGAGACCCAGTACTTC
NA TRBJ2-1 TRBD2 TRBV11-2 CASSFGTSSRYNEQFF TGTGCCAGCAGCTTCGGGACTAGCTCACGCTACAATGAGCAGTTCTTC
NA TRBJ1-2 NA TRBV7-2 CASSLSPGEGSYTF TGTGCCAGCAGCTTATCGCCCGGGGAGGGGAGCTACACCTTC
NA TRBJ1-3 TRBD1 TRBV13 CASSPTGGSGNTIYF TGTGCCAGCAGCCCCACAGGGGGCTCTGGAAACACCATATATTTT
NA TRBJ1-2 TRBD1 TRBV18 CASSPDRARFYGYTF TGTGCCAGCTCACCCGACAGGGCCCGCTTCTATGGCTACACCTTC
NA TRBJ2-7 NA TRBV7-9 CASSPHSGSQPYEQYF TGTGCCAGCAGCCCACATTCCGGGAGCCAGCCCTACGAGCAGTACTTC
NA TRBJ2-7 NA TRBV5-1 CASSPEGGFYEQYF TGCGCCAGCAGCCCCGAGGGGGGGTTTTACGAGCAGTACTTC
NA TRBJ1-4 NA TRBV19 CASSATEKLFF TGTGCCAGTAGTGCTACTGAAAAACTGTTTTTT
NA TRBJ2-4 TRBD2 TRBV6-1 CASSVTSGTKNIQYF TGTGCCAGCAGTGTTACTAGCGGAACCAAAAACATTCAGTACTTC
NA TRBJ2-3 NA TRBV4-2 CASSQFYGGHTDTQYF TGTGCCAGCAGCCAATTCTACGGGGGGCACACAGATACGCAGTATTTT
NA TRBJ1-2 TRBD1 TRBV18 CASSRPEGAYGYTF TGTGCCAGCTCGCGCCCAGAGGGGGCCTATGGCTACACCTTC
NA TRBJ1-2 NA TRBV7-3 CASSLNQLVAGDFGYTF TGTGCCAGCAGCTTAAATCAGTTAGTTGCAGGGGATTTTGGCTACACCTTC
NA TRBJ1-2 NA TRBV15 CATRPAGQYYGYTF TGTGCCACTAGACCGGCAGGGCAATACTATGGCTACACCTTC
NA TRBJ1-4 NA TRBV9 CASSVGGAGRNEKLFF TGTGCCAGCAGCGTAGGGGGCGCCGGAAGAAATGAAAAACTGTTTTTT
NA TRBJ2-5 NA TRBV7-9 CASSLLSGVAETQYF TGTGCCAGCAGCTTATTATCGGGAGTGGCAGAGACCCAGTACTTC
NA TRBJ1-5 NA TRBV7-9 CASSLGELGNQPQHF TGTGCCAGCAGCCTCGGGGAGTTGGGCAATCAGCCCCAGCATTTT
NA TRBJ2-7 NA TRBV2 CASSAAIYEQYF TGTGCCAGCAGCGCGGCCATCTACGAGCAGTACTTC
few TRBJ2-6 NA TRBV7-3 CASSLRGPGANVLTF TGTGCCAGCAGCTTAAGGGGCCCTGGGGCCAACGTCCTGACTTTC
few TRBJ1-3 NA TRBV6-1 CASSEGHLGNTIYF TGTGCCAGCAGTGAGGGACACTTAGGAAACACCATATATTTT
few TRBJ1-4 NA TRBV4-2 CASSQDSGARGEKLFF TGTGCCAGCAGCCAAGACTCTGGGGCGCGAGGTGAAAAACTGTTTTTT
NA TRBJ2-3 NA TRBV5-6 CASSFGGYGTDTQYF TGTGCCAGCAGCTTCGGCGGTTACGGCACAGATACGCAGTATTTT
once TRBJ2-1 TRBD2 TRBV2 CASRDWSLAGGLNEQFF TGTGCCAGCCGCGATTGGTCACTAGCGGGAGGTCTCAATGAGCAGTTCTTC
few TRBJ2-7 NA TRBV4-1 CASSQDAYLTSYEQYF TGCGCCAGCAGCCAAGACGCCTACTTAACCTCCTACGAGCAGTACTTC
NA TRBJ2-7 TRBD2 TRBV13 CASSLGGLAGSSFYEQYF TGTGCCAGCAGCTTAGGAGGACTAGCGGGGTCCTCCTTCTACGAGCAGTACTTC
NA TRBJ2-5 NA TRBV11-2 CASSFGGTQETQYF TGTGCCAGCAGCTTTGGCGGGACCCAAGAGACCCAGTACTTC
NA TRBJ2-7 TRBD2 TRBV10-2 CASSESRAKTGGSYEQYF TGCGCCAGCAGTGAGTCCCGGGCGAAGACGGGAGGCTCATACGAGCAGTACTTC
NA TRBJ1-2 NA TRBV2 CASSAQGSDGYTF TGTGCCAGCAGTGCACAGGGATCCGATGGCTACACCTTC
NA TRBJ2-1 TRBD2 TRBV19 CASSAPGLAGGNHNEQFF TGTGCCAGTAGTGCCCCGGGACTAGCGGGAGGGAACCACAATGAGCAGTTCTTC
NA TRBJ2-7 TRBD2 TRBV7-2 CASSRTSGRYEQYF TGTGCCAGCAGCCGGACTAGCGGGAGGTACGAGCAGTACTTC
NA TRBJ2-3 TRBD1 TRBV6-6 CASSYDQGAVTDTQYF TGTGCCAGCAGTTACGACCAGGGGGCAGTCACAGATACGCAGTATTTT
NA TRBJ2-7 NA TRBV19 CASSSSGTRAWEQYF TGTGCCAGTAGTTCATCCGGGACTCGCGCATGGGAGCAGTACTTC
NA TRBJ2-1 NA TRBV2 CASSPLVPSMNNEQFF TGTGCCAGCAGTCCACTAGTCCCTTCAATGAACAATGAGCAGTTCTTC
NA TRBJ1-1 TRBD1 TRBV9 CASSVGGGTGITEAFF TGTGCCAGCAGCGTAGGTGGGGGGACAGGGATCACTGAAGCTTTCTTT
NA TRBJ1-5 NA TRBV10-3 CAISAEVGGQPQHF TGTGCCATCAGTGCAGAGGTGGGGGGGCAGCCCCAGCATTTT